This is a list of T cell receptor beta chains from one sample in a study of control samples from healthy donors and cancer patients. Profiled with immunoSEQ multiplex PCR; TCRdb holds only in-frame clones, not every one. The data contain about 44,000 clones, approximately 89% of them singletons. Specimen: PBMCs. These receptors were obtained from a woman aged 55-70 years with lung cancer. CDR3s include the opening cysteine and the closing phenylalanine or tryptophan. Fields, in order: clone size, J gene, V gene, D gene, CDR3 protein, CDR3 DNA. D genes are given only for firm matches. For some rows the clone size is stated as once, few or many, or as a class when expanded; others skip it.

clone size: .; J gene: TRBJ1-1; V gene: TRBV5-1; D gene: .; CDR3 protein: CASSLVPLNTEAFF; CDR3 DNA: TGCGCCAGCAGCTTGGTACCTTTGAACACTGAAGCTTTCTTT
clone size: .; J gene: TRBJ1-1; V gene: TRBV9; D gene: .; CDR3 protein: CASSVAADIEAFF; CDR3 DNA: TGTGCCAGCAGCGTAGCAGCAGATATTGAAGCTTTCTTT
clone size: .; J gene: TRBJ2-3; V gene: TRBV7-9; D gene: TRBD2; CDR3 protein: CASSRGTSGAYLTDTQYF; CDR3 DNA: TGTGCCAGCAGCCGAGGGACTAGCGGGGCCTACCTCACAGATACGCAGTATTTT
clone size: .; J gene: TRBJ2-2; V gene: TRBV11-3; D gene: TRBD2; CDR3 protein: CASSSRLAGGSTGELFF; CDR3 DNA: TGTGCCAGCAGCTCCCGTTTAGCGGGAGGGAGCACCGGGGAGCTGTTTTTT
clone size: .; J gene: TRBJ2-3; V gene: TRBV7-2; D gene: .; CDR3 protein: CASSLNRNSMTQYF; CDR3 DNA: TGTGCCAGCAGCTTAAACAGGAACTCGATGACGCAGTATTTT
clone size: .; J gene: TRBJ2-7; V gene: TRBV18; D gene: .; CDR3 protein: CASSPSSGAYEQYF; CDR3 DNA: TGTGCCAGCTCACCGAGTAGCGGAGCCTACGAGCAGTACTTC
clone size: .; J gene: TRBJ2-3; V gene: TRBV6-1; D gene: .; CDR3 protein: CASSEPESDTQYF; CDR3 DNA: TGTGCCAGCAGTGAACCGGAATCAGATACGCAGTATTTT
clone size: .; J gene: TRBJ2-1; V gene: TRBV21-1; D gene: .; CDR3 protein: CASSFPGTSGRREQFF; CDR3 DNA: TGTGCCAGCAGCTTCCCCGGGACTAGCGGGAGGCGTGAGCAGTTCTTC
clone size: .; J gene: TRBJ2-2; V gene: TRBV4-3; D gene: .; CDR3 protein: CASSQGVGNTGELFF; CDR3 DNA: TGCGCCAGCAGCCAAGGGGTAGGAAACACCGGGGAGCTGTTTTTT
clone size: .; J gene: TRBJ2-4; V gene: TRBV2; D gene: .; CDR3 protein: CASSERQAVNIQYF; CDR3 DNA: TGTGCCAGCAGTGAAAGACAGGCGGTAAACATTCAGTACTTC
clone size: .; J gene: TRBJ1-1; V gene: TRBV6-2/TRBV6-3; D gene: TRBD1; CDR3 protein: CASSGYRGLTEAFF; CDR3 DNA: TGTGCCAGCAGTGGATACAGGGGGCTCACTGAAGCTTTCTTT
clone size: few; J gene: TRBJ2-4; V gene: TRBV3-1/TRBV3-2; D gene: TRBD2; CDR3 protein: CASSRTSAIKIRDIQYF; CDR3 DNA: TGTGCCAGCAGCAGGACTAGCGCGATAAAAATCAGAGACATTCAGTACTTC
clone size: .; J gene: TRBJ2-2; V gene: TRBV16; D gene: TRBD1; CDR3 protein: CASSQSRDRGKTGELFF; CDR3 DNA: TGTGCCAGCAGCCAATCCAGGGACAGGGGGAAAACCGGGGAGCTGTTTTTT
clone size: .; J gene: TRBJ2-3; V gene: TRBV5-1; D gene: TRBD1; CDR3 protein: CASSFGTETDTQYF; CDR3 DNA: TGCGCCAGCAGCTTCGGGACAGAGACAGATACGCAGTATTTT
clone size: .; J gene: TRBJ2-1; V gene: TRBV14; D gene: .; CDR3 protein: CASRNGGSEQFF; CDR3 DNA: TGTGCCAGCAGGAACGGAGGTAGCGAGCAGTTCTTC
clone size: .; J gene: TRBJ1-1; V gene: TRBV5-1; D gene: .; CDR3 protein: CASSLTGTLGAFF; CDR3 DNA: TGCGCCAGCAGCTTGACTGGCACCTTGGGAGCTTTCTTT